This TCR beta chain was captured by sequencing in a study of CD8+CD57+ T cells in acquired aplastic anemia. The CDR3 is made up of 14 amino acids. V lost 1 base, J lost 2 bases, and 3 bases stayed unmatched. CDR1 and CDR2 from the germline V gene are DFQATT and SNEGSKA (reference sequence). Flow cytometry had shown expanded CD8+CD57+ cells in the patients chosen for sequencing. CDR3 and TCR beta VDJ profiling relied on a genomic DNA template. In TCRdb, the reads were re-called with MiXCR into one record per CDR3 protein. The repertoire includes approximately 98,000 distinct CDR3 sequences, 55% to 80% of them detected once, and around three fifths sits in the top ten. This clonotype was observed a handful of times.

Sequencing was done on a sample of sorted CD4+, CD8+, or CD8+CD57+ T cells (not recorded which) from PBMCs. This rearrangement joins TRBV20-1 to TRBJ2-3; 7 bases map to TRBD2. The clonotype originates from a human donor with aplastic anemia. The CDR3 spells CSARVAGVTDTQYF. The CDR3 nucleotides read TGCAGTGCTAGAGTTGCGGGGGTCACAGATACGCAGTATTTT.